This entry lists 16 T cell receptor beta chains sequenced from one sample in a study of shared clonotypes between healthy human individuals. Clones were sequenced by immunoSEQ multiplex PCR, and TCRdb holds only the in-frame ones, with some missing. The sample consists of roughly 2.6 million clones, roughly 92% of them appearing once. The material sequenced was naive CD4+ T cells sorted from blood. As for subset: CD45RA+ positively selected. The receptors here all came from a man aged 18 to 30 in good health.

Concerning this clone itself: This sample also contains other DNA sequences that code for the same CDR3. The CDR3 nucleotides read TGTGCCAGCTCACCACCCGGCGGGGCGTACGAGCAGTACTTC. Protein sequence: CASSPPGGAYEQYF. This chain uses TRBV18 with TRBJ2-7; D might be TRBD2 (6 bases). The germline V and J ends were trimmed by 0 bases and 4 bases, with 10 bases remaining between them. The CDR3 runs 14 residues. Per germline, CDR1 KGHSH and CDR2 LQKENI.

This rearrangement joins TRBV5-8 to TRBJ2-4, with 8 bases that match TRBD1. The CDR3 length is 19 residues. V gave up 4 bases and J gave up 1 base; unmatched junction bases: 16. Germline assignment: CDR1 SGHTS and CDR2 YDEGEE. The CDR3 sequence is CASSHSSGQVFSAKNIQYF. CDR3 bases: TGTGCCAGCAGCCATAGTTCGGGACAGGTATTCTCCGCCAAAAACATTCAGTACTTC. The complete variable domain, with remaining parts taken from reference TRBV5-8 and TRBJ2-4, reads EAGVTQSPTHLIKTRGQQATLRCSPISGHTSVYWYQQALGLGLQFLLWYDEGEERNRGNFPPRFSGRQFPNYSSELNVNALELEDSALYLCASSHSSGQVFSAKNIQYFGAGTRLSVL.

The chain has TRBV5-5 and TRBJ2-3; no clear D gene. Germline V gene lookup returns CDR1 SGHKS and CDR2 YYEKEE (reference sequence). This CDR3 region has 12 residues. With 4 bases removed from V and 2 bases from J, the gap between germline ends came to 5 bases. The CDR3 region is CASSTPTDTQYF. Written as DNA, the CDR3 is TGTGCCAGCAGCACTCCCACAGATACGCAGTATTTT.

This clone was picked up one time. The rearrangement links TRBV7-2 to TRBJ2-2; 7 nucleotides match TRBD2. CDR1 is SGHTA and CDR2 is FQGNSA in the germline V gene. V was pared by 5 bases and J by 4 bases, with 10 bases of the junction left unmatched. The CDR3 consists of 16 residues. CDR3 DNA: TGTGCCAGCAGCCTAAACGGCGGGAGCGTCACCGGGGAGCTGTTTTTT. Encoded protein: CASSLNGGSVTGELFF.

The CDR3 loop reads CASRRREGSQPQHF. The CDR3 DNA reads as TGTGCCAGCAGGCGCCGGGAAGGGAGTCAGCCCCAGCATTTT. V usage is TRBV28 and J usage is TRBJ1-5; D unresolved. The germline CDR1 and CDR2 sequences are MDHEN and SYDVKM. The germline V and J ends were trimmed by 6 bases and 6 bases, with 15 bases remaining between them. This CDR3 region has 14 residues.

CDR3 protein: CASSLGQGEGQPQHF. For the CDR3, the DNA is TGTGCCAGCAGCTTAGGGCAGGGAGAAGGTCAGCCCCAGCATTTT. V usage is TRBV7-9 and J usage is TRBJ1-5, with TRBD1 as a possible D gene (5 bases). This CDR3 has 15 amino acids. Trimming shortened V by 1 base and J by 6 bases, and 13 bases separated the two germline ends. Germline values: CDR1 SEHNR, CDR2 FQNEAQ (reference sequence).

The genes are TRBV30 and TRBJ2-7, with TRBD1 matching 12 bases. Germline values: CDR1 GTSNPN, CDR2 SVGIG (reference sequence). CDR3 length: 14 amino acids. V shed 3 bases and J 7 bases; nucleotides not matched to a gene: 7. CDR3 sequence reads: CAWRGGQGADEQYF. The CDR3 DNA reads as TGTGCCTGGAGAGGGGGACAGGGGGCCGATGAGCAGTACTTC.

This chain uses TRBV19 with TRBJ1-5, with a weak D call TRBD1 (6 bases). The germline V and J ends were trimmed by 3 bases and 1 base, with 13 bases remaining between them. The germline V gene encodes CDR1 LNHDA and CDR2 SQIVND (reference sequence). The CDR3 loop spans 16 amino acids. The CDR3 is CASSMTGTPSNQPQHF. Written as DNA, the CDR3 is TGTGCCAGTAGTATGACGGGGACACCCAGCAATCAGCCCCAGCATTTT. The variable domain in full, completed from reference TRBV19 and TRBJ1-5, reads DGGITQSPKYLFRKEGQNVTLSCEQNLNHDAMYWYRQDPGQGLRLIYYSQIVNDFQKGDIAEGYSVSREKKESFPLTVTSAQKNPTAFYLCASSMTGTPSNQPQHFGDGTRLSIL.

The chain couples TRBV10-3 to TRBJ2-7, with 7 positions matching TRBD1. CDR3 length: 14 residues. Trimming removed 6 bases from V and 0 bases from J; junction bases left unmatched: 5. Per germline, CDR1 ENHRY and CDR2 SYGVKD. CDR3 protein: CAISGQATSYEQYF. The CDR3 DNA follows: TGTGCCATCAGCGGACAGGCAACCTCCTACGAGCAGTACTTC.

The V call is TRBV7-2, the J call TRBJ2-2; D is unresolved. Germline V gives CDR1 SGHTA, CDR2 FQGNSA. Trimming cost V 5 bases and J 0 bases, with 10 bases left between them. This CDR3 has 15 residues. The CDR3 is CASSPRATNTGELFF. The CDR3 nucleotides are TGTGCCAGCAGCCCCCGGGCGACGAACACCGGGGAGCTGTTTTTT.

The CDR3 is CASSLDIGTGDYGYTF. For the CDR3, the DNA is TGCGCCAGCAGCTTAGACATTGGGACAGGGGACTATGGCTACACCTTC. The chain employs TRBV5-1 and TRBJ1-2; 10 bases are shared with TRBD1. Germline V gene lookup returns CDR1 SGHRS and CDR2 YFSETQ. The CDR3 has 16 amino acids. The V gene end was trimmed by 2 bases and the J gene end by 3 bases; junction bases not matched to a gene: 7.

CDR3 region: CASSYDRVRVTQYF. The CDR3 nucleotides read TGTGCCAGCAGTTACGACAGGGTGAGGGTGACCCAGTACTTC. The rearrangement links TRBV6-5 to TRBJ2-5, with 7 bases lining up with TRBD1. J gave up 7 bases and V 2 bases, and 7 bases lay outside the gene matches. Per the germline V gene, CDR1 is MNHEY and CDR2 is SVGAGI. The CDR3 runs to 14 residues.

The J gene is TRBJ2-3, the V gene TRBV7-2, with D tentatively TRBD1 (6 bases). CDR1 and CDR2 (germline): SGHTA, FQGNSA. V was pared by 5 bases and J by 10 bases, with 19 bases between. This CDR3 region has 14 residues. DNA for the CDR3: TGTGCCAGCAGCCCCGCAGGGGTTCGTATCTCGCAGTATTTT. Translation: CASSPAGVRISQYF.

This chain links TRBV25-1 with TRBJ2-7; D remains unclear. V was trimmed by 1 base and J by 2 bases, leaving 9 bases between them. Germline V CDR1 and CDR2: MGHDK, SYGVNS. The CDR3 extends over 14 amino acids. DNA for the CDR3: TGTGCCAGCAGTGAATTCAAGAACCCCTACGAGCAGTACTTC. Amino acids: CASSEFKNPYEQYF.

The gene calls are TRBV5-1 and TRBJ2-3, with D perhaps TRBD2 (6 bases). CDR3 size: 15 residues. CDR1 and CDR2 from the germline V gene are SGHRS and YFSETQ. The V gene lost 8 bases and the J gene lost 4 bases, with 20 bases spanning the gap. The chain's CDR3 is CASMRVSGAPDTQYF. As DNA, the CDR3 is TGCGCCAGTATGAGAGTTAGCGGAGCCCCAGATACGCAGTATTTT.

Details on this clone: This same CDR3 is encoded by further DNA sequences in the sample. This chain joins TRBV5-1 and TRBJ2-5; 10 bases map to TRBD2. CDR1 and CDR2 from the germline V gene are SGHRS and YFSETQ. The CDR3 is 16 residues long. Trimming took 0 bases from V and 2 from J; bases not matched to a gene: 4. The CDR3 DNA is TGCGCCAGCAGCTTGGGTGGTAGCGGGGGGCAAGAGACCCAGTACTTC. Its protein is CASSLGGSGGQETQYF.